One sample yielded the 3 T cell receptor beta chains listed below, sequenced in a study of cytomegalovirus exposure and HLA in healthy donors. 13 Jbeta primers and 60 Vbeta primers were used for the PCR. The protocol was immunoSEQ multiplex PCR, while the TCRdb copy is restricted to in-frame clones and leaves out a portion. The sample has some 90,000 clones, around 74% seen once. The source material was PBMCs. The source of these receptors is a woman in her 70s in good health and CMV-seropositive.

The rearrangement links TRBV7-6 to TRBJ1-1; tentatively, D is TRBD1 (6 bases). Trimming pared 5 bases from V and 4 bases from J, leaving 20 bases between. Germline-derived CDR1 and CDR2 are SGHVS and FNYEAQ. CDR3 length equals 16 residues. CDR3 loop: CASSRDRPPRSTEAFF. The CDR3 region has the DNA TGTGCCAGCAGCAGAGACAGGCCCCCAAGGAGCACTGAAGCTTTCTTT.

V and J are TRBV15 and TRBJ1-1, with D unclear. This CDR3 region has 13 residues. Trimming took off 8 bases at V and 1 base at J, with 11 bases between the two ends. Looked up from germline, CDR1 is LNHNV and CDR2 is YYDKDF (reference sequence). CDR3 region: CATAHTRNTEAFF. CDR3 DNA: TGTGCCACCGCCCACACCAGGAACACTGAAGCTTTCTTT.

The chain uses TRBV7-3 and TRBJ2-7, with D possibly being TRBD1 (6 bases). The germline V gene encodes CDR1 SGHTA and CDR2 FQGTGA. Trimming left V 1 base short and J 3 bases short, with 13 bases between. This CDR3 is 15 amino acids long. The CDR3 loop reads CASSLNGDIGYEQYF. The DNA for the CDR3 is TGTGCCAGCAGCTTAAATGGGGACATAGGCTACGAGCAGTACTTC.